A single sample is the source of the 25 T cell receptor beta chains below, sequenced in a study of blood T cells in healthy people across ages. Through a sample-barcoded 5' primer and a J-beta primer mix, a second PCR was run for roughly 7 to 11 cycles. MiXCR, run by TCRdb on the 5' RACE reads, gives a single entry per CDR3 protein. The sample has around 790,000 distinct CDR3 sequences, around 45% seen once. The sequenced sample was blood. The receptors here all came from a man between 60 and 70 years old in good health.

V usage is TRBV28 and J usage is TRBJ2-1, with 8 bases matching TRBD1. V lost 5 bases and J lost 6; bases outside the gene matches: 9. The CDR3 extends over 15 amino acids. CDR1 and CDR2 (germline): MDHEN, SYDVKM. The CDR3, as DNA: TGTGCCAGCAGTCCGCGGGACAGGCTATTCAATGAGCAGTTCTTC. Translated: CASSPRDRLFNEQFF.

The chain couples TRBV5-5 to TRBJ2-7; TRBD2 matches at 7 bases. The CDR3 sequence is 15 residues long. Germline lookup yields CDR1 SGHKS and CDR2 YYEKEE (reference sequence). V was pared by 0 bases and J by 5 bases, with 8 bases of the junction left unmatched. CDR3 amino acids: CASSLGAGLGNEQYF. The CDR3 nucleotides read TGTGCCAGCAGCTTGGGAGCGGGGTTAGGAAACGAGCAGTACTTC. The whole variable domain, remainder taken from reference TRBV5-5 and TRBJ2-7, is DAGVTQSPTHLIKTRGQQVTLRCSPISGHKSVSWYQQVLGQGPQFIFQYYEKEERGRGNFPDRFSARQFPNYSSELNVNALLLGDSALYLCASSLGAGLGNEQYFGPGTRLTVT.

The chain couples TRBV7-2 to TRBJ2-7; perhaps TRBD2 as D (5 bases). The DNA end is a closer match to TRBJ2-5, so the J assignment may be wrong. Germline CDR1 reads SGHTA; CDR2 reads FQGNSA. The CDR3 consists of 13 residues. CDR3 in DNA: TGTGCCAGCAGCTTAGCGCGGGTGGTGACCCAGTACTTC. Its protein is CASSLARVVTQYF.

This chain links TRBV18 with TRBJ2-1; D is perhaps TRBD2 (5 bases). CDR1 and CDR2 from the germline V gene are KGHSH and LQKENI. The CDR3 loop spans 14 amino acids. The V end lost 1 base, the J end lost 10 bases, and 14 bases lay between the germline ends. The CDR3 sequence: CASSPRTGKGEQFF. The DNA of the CDR3 is TGTGCCAGCTCACCACGGACGGGGAAAGGGGAGCAGTTCTTC.

The rearrangement links TRBV7-2 to TRBJ2-5; D remains ambiguous. The J call may be faulty, since TRBJ2-7 better matches the DNA end. The CDR3 extends over 13 amino acids. Germline V CDR1 and CDR2: SGHTA, FQGNSA. The CDR3 reads CASSVKAEYEQYF. The CDR3 DNA reads as TGTGCCAGCAGCGTAAAGGCTGAATACGAGCAGTACTTC.

This clonotype was seen only a few times. J is TRBJ2-7 and V is TRBV27; D gene uncertain. Germline-derived CDR1 and CDR2 are MNHEY and SMNVEV (reference sequence). This CDR3 spans 14 amino acids. V shed 6 bases and J shed 0 bases, with 12 bases lying between them. The CDR3 DNA reads TGTGCCAGCAGCCCTTTGGGCACCTCCTACGAGCAGTACTTC. Encoded protein: CASSPLGTSYEQYF.

The CDR3 is CASSHPGTVSYEQYF. The CDR3 DNA reads TGCGCCAGCAGCCATCCCGGGACAGTGTCCTACGAGCAGTACTTC. This sequence joins TRBV5-1 and TRBJ2-4, with 7 positions matching TRBD1. The assigned J gene may be wrong: the sequence end matches TRBJ2-7 better. Germline CDR1 and CDR2: SGHRS and YFSETQ. The CDR3 consists of 15 residues.

This clonotype was detected a few times. This chain connects TRBV20-1 to TRBJ2-7; maybe TRBD2 (5 bases). The germline V gene encodes CDR1 DFQATT and CDR2 SNEGSKA (reference sequence). V was cut by 1 base and J by 6 bases, with 13 bases left in between. The CDR3 covers 13 residues. The CDR3 sequence: CSARGQEVGEQYF. The CDR3 DNA is TGCAGTGCTAGAGGCCAGGAGGTAGGCGAGCAGTACTTC.

This chain joins TRBV20-1 and TRBJ2-3; 8 positions agree with TRBD2. The CDR3 totals 14 residues. The germline gives CDR1 DFQATT, CDR2 SNEGSKA (reference sequence). V lost 1 base to trimming and J lost 5 bases; unmatched junction nucleotides: 5. As DNA, the CDR3 is TGCAGTGCTAGAGCGGGGGGGGAAGTAGATACGCAGTATTTT. Translation gives CSARAGGEVDTQYF.

This sequence joins TRBV29-1 and TRBJ1-5; D may be TRBD1 (5 bases). V lost 6 bases to trimming and J lost 7 bases, with 22 bases between them. CDR1 is SQVTM and CDR2 is ANQGSEA in the germline V gene. The CDR3 extends over 15 amino acids. Here the CDR3 reads CSVALGDGLGQPQHF. The CDR3 DNA sequence: TGCAGCGTCGCCTTGGGGGATGGACTCGGGCAGCCCCAGCATTTT.

The CDR3 loop reads CASSSSRGQGRETQYF. The CDR3 DNA reads as TGTGCCAGCAGTAGCTCCCGTGGACAGGGTCGGGAGACCCAGTACTTC. The chain recombines TRBV6-5 with TRBJ2-5; TRBD1 matches at 8 bases. The V gene end was trimmed by 5 bases and the J gene end by 5 bases; junction bases not matched to a gene: 13. CDR3 size: 16 residues. CDR1 is MNHEY, CDR2 SVGAGI, per germline.

The chain employs TRBV20-1 and TRBJ2-1, with D unresolved. Trimming stripped 0 bases from V and 9 bases from J, with 12 bases between. CDR3 length equals 13 residues. Germline CDR1 reads DFQATT; CDR2 reads SNEGSKA (reference sequence). CDR3 residues: CSAREGGRAEQFF. CDR3 bases: TGCAGTGCTAGAGAGGGTGGCAGAGCTGAGCAGTTCTTC.

This clonotype was counted many times. The chain has TRBV4-3 and TRBJ2-7; no firm D call. Germline V CDR1 and CDR2: LGHNA, YSLEER. The V and J ends lost 0 bases and 2 bases respectively, with 11 bases between them. The CDR3 length is 15 residues. This chain's CDR3 is CASSQDTTATYEQYF. The CDR3, as DNA: TGCGCCAGCAGCCAAGACACGACGGCCACCTACGAGCAGTACTTC.

This clonotype has a handful of counts. This chain joins TRBV4-3 and TRBJ1-4, with 9 bases fitting TRBD1. Looked up from germline, CDR1 is LGHNA and CDR2 is YSLEER. Trimming at V came to 6 bases and at J to 7 bases, leaving 3 bases not matched to a gene. There are 13 residues in the CDR3. DNA of the CDR3: TGCGCCAGCAGAGGGACAGGGACTGAAAAACTGTTTTTT. This translates into CASRGTGTEKLFF.

This clonotype was counted many times. The V and J genes are TRBV29-1 and TRBJ2-5; 10 nucleotides match TRBD2. The CDR3 extends over 14 amino acids. With 4 bases clipped from V and 5 bases from J, the junction kept 7 bases outside the gene matches. Germline-derived CDR1 and CDR2 are SQVTM and ANQGSEA. The CDR3 sequence: CSVVGTSVGETQYF. DNA of the CDR3: TGCAGCGTTGTTGGGACTAGCGTGGGGGAGACCCAGTACTTC. The variable domain in full, completed from reference TRBV29-1 and TRBJ2-5, reads SAVISQKPSRDICQRGTSLTIQCQVDSQVTMMFWYRQQPGQSLTLIATANQGSEATYESGFVIDKFPISRPNLTFSTLTVSNMSPEDSSIYLCSVVGTSVGETQYFGPGTRLLVL.

This clonotype was detected ten times or more. The chain employs TRBV6-2 or TRBV6-3 and TRBJ2-7; tentative D call: TRBD2 (5 bases). The germline V gene encodes CDR1 MNHEY and CDR2 SVGEGT. V shed 7 bases and J shed 1 base, with 8 bases lying between them. CDR3 length: 12 amino acids. The CDR3 sequence: CASTRGSYEQYF. CDR3 DNA sequence: TGTGCCAGCACCCGAGGGTCCTACGAGCAGTACTTC.

This clonotype was seen only a few times. The rearrangement joins TRBV5-6 to TRBJ2-1; 9 bases are a match to TRBD1. CDR3 length: 18 amino acids. The V gene end was trimmed by 4 bases and the J gene end by 0 bases; junction bases not matched to a gene: 11. Germline V lookup: CDR1 SGHDT, CDR2 YYEEEE. The CDR3 DNA reads as TGTGCCAGCAGCCGTCCCGGGACAGGGACCGGCTCCTACAATGAGCAGTTCTTC. Protein sequence: CASSRPGTGTGSYNEQFF.

This chain connects TRBV5-6 to TRBJ2-1; D could derive from TRBD1 or TRBD2 (5 bases each). Trimming stripped 6 bases from V and 4 bases from J, with 17 bases between. The germline V gene encodes CDR1 SGHDT and CDR2 YYEEEE. The CDR3 has 15 residues. The DNA for the CDR3 is TGTGCCAGCAACCACGGGACGAGCGTATACAATGAGCAGTTCTTC. Encoded protein: CASNHGTSVYNEQFF. The full variable domain, its missing parts supplied by reference TRBV5-6 and TRBJ2-1, is DAGVTQSPTHLIKTRGQQVTLRCSPKSGHDTVSWYQQALGQGPQFIFQYYEEEERQRGNFPDRFSGHQFPNYSSELNVNALLLGDSALYLCASNHGTSVYNEQFFGPGTRLTVL.

This chain connects TRBV5-1 to TRBJ2-5; D not resolved. This CDR3 is built from 15 residues. The V gene's germline CDR1 is SGHRS and CDR2 YFSETQ. The V end was cut by 0 bases, the J end by 1 base, with 10 bases between. CDR3 region: CASSLETAFQETQYF. For the CDR3, the DNA is TGCGCCAGCAGCTTGGAGACTGCCTTCCAAGAGACCCAGTACTTC.

The gene calls are TRBV12-3 or TRBV12-4 and TRBJ2-7, with TRBD2 as a possible D gene (5 bases). The CDR3 loop spans 12 amino acids. The V gene lost 8 bases and the J gene lost 2 bases, with 10 bases spanning the gap. CDR3 in DNA: TGTGCCAGCGGGTGGACTGCCTACGAGCAGTACTTC. Translation: CASGWTAYEQYF.

This clonotype appeared a few times. The chain couples TRBV20-1 to TRBJ2-1; perhaps TRBD1 as D (5 bases). Germline V gene lookup returns CDR1 DFQATT and CDR2 SNEGSKA (reference sequence). The CDR3 is 15 amino acids. V lost 0 bases to trimming and J lost 2 bases, with 11 bases between them. The CDR3 DNA follows: TGCAGTGCTAGAGAAAGGGGCGTCGCCTACAATGAGCAGTTCTTC. As protein: CSARERGVAYNEQFF.

The chain combines TRBV6-5 with TRBJ2-4; D may correspond to TRBD1 or TRBD2 (6 bases each). The germline V gene encodes CDR1 MNHEY and CDR2 SVGAGI. The V end lost 0 bases, the J end lost 6 bases, and 12 bases lay between the germline ends. This CDR3 is 15 amino acids long. The CDR3 protein is CASSYSKQGGNIQYF. As DNA, the CDR3 is TGTGCCAGCAGTTACTCGAAACAGGGAGGAAACATTCAGTACTTC.

The rearrangement joins TRBV6-4 to TRBJ2-1, with 7 bases aligning to TRBD1. V dropped 4 bases and J dropped 4; count of bases not matched to a gene: 1. The CDR3 is 13 residues long. The germline V gene encodes CDR1 MRHNA and CDR2 SNTAGT. CDR3 DNA sequence: TGTGCCAGCAGTGTGGACAGGTACAATGAGCAGTTCTTC. Amino acid sequence: CASSVDRYNEQFF.

This clonotype was recorded a few times. The junction differs from germline at one of its ends, possibly a read error. V and J are TRBV10-3 and TRBJ2-5; TRBD1 agrees at 8 bases. The length of the CDR3 is 13 residues. The germline CDR1 and CDR2 sequences are ENHRY and SYGVKD. The CDR3 protein is CAISGQGQETQYF. As DNA, the CDR3 is TGTGCCATAAGTGGACAGGGCCAAGAGACCCAGTACTTC.

The chain has TRBV30 and TRBJ1-2, with 9 bases aligning to TRBD1. J was trimmed by 1 base and V by 2 bases; bases with no gene match: 5. The germline gives CDR1 GTSNPN, CDR2 SVGIG (reference sequence). This CDR3 comprises 15 residues. The CDR3 DNA follows: TGTGCCTGGAGTCATTCGACAGGGGGTAACTATGGCTACACCTTC. This encodes CAWSHSTGGNYGYTF.